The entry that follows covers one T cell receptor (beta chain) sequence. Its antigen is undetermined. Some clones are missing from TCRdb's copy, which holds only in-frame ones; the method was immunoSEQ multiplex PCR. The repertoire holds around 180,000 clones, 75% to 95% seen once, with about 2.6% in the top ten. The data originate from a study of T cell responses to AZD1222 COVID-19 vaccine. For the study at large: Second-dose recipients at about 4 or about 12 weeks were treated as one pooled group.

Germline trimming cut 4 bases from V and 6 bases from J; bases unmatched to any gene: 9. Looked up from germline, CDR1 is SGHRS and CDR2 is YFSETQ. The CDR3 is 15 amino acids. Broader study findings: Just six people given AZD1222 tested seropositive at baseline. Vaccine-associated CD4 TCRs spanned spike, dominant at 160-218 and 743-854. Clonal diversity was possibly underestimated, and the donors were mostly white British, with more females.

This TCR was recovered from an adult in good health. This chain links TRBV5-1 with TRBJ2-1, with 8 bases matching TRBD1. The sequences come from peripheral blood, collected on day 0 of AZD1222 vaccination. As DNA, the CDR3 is TGCGCCAGCAGCCAGCGACAGGGGACGGGCAATGAGCAGTTCTTC. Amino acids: CASSQRQGTGNEQFF.